The 2 T cell receptor beta chains below all came from one sample that was sequenced in a study of identical twins. TCRdb fed the 5' RACE reads into MiXCR, producing one record per CDR3 protein. The sample lists some 500,000 distinct CDR3 sequences; 20% to 25% were seen once. These data also featured in a second study, about T cells expressing NK-cell markers.

The sequencing sample was made of CD4+ T cells sorted from blood. The source is a woman in her late teens or twenties in good health.

This chain connects TRBV29-1 to TRBJ1-1; D might be TRBD1 (5 bases). The germline V gene encodes CDR1 SQVTM and CDR2 ANQGSEA. Trimming pared 7 bases from V and 11 bases from J, leaving 17 bases between. CDR3 length equals 11 residues. CDR3 residues: CSATGRAGAFF. The CDR3, as DNA: TGCAGCGCTACAGGTCGCGCTGGCGCTTTCTTT. The variable domain in full, with the rest retrieved from reference TRBV29-1 and TRBJ1-1, is SAVISQKPSRDICQRGTSLTIQCQVDSQVTMMFWYRQQPGQSLTLIATANQGSEATYESGFVIDKFPISRPNLTFSTLTVSNMSPEDSSIYLCSATGRAGAFFGQGTRLTVV.

The V call is TRBV7-2, the J call TRBJ2-7; 8 nucleotides agree with TRBD2. Germline V gene sequence: CDR1 SGHTA, CDR2 FQGNSA. After removal of 1 base from V and 3 bases from J, the junction contained 5 bases not matched to a gene. The CDR3 loop spans 15 amino acids. This CDR3 is CASSLVWRGDYEQYF. As DNA, the CDR3 is TGTGCCAGCAGCTTAGTTTGGCGGGGGGACTACGAGCAGTACTTC.